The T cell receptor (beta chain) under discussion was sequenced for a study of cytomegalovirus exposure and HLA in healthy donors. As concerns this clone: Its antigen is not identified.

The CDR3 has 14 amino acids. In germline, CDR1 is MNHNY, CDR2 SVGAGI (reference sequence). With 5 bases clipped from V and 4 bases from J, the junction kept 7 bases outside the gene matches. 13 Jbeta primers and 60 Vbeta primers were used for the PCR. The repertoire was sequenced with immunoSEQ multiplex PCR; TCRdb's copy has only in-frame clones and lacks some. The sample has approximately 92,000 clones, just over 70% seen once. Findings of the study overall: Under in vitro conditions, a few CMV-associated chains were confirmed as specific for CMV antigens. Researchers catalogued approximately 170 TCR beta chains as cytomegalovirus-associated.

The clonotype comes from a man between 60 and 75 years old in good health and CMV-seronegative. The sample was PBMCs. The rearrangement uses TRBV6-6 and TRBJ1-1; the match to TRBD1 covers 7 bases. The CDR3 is CASSTRPGGTEAFF. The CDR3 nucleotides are TGTGCCAGCAGTACCCGCCCAGGGGGCACTGAAGCTTTCTTT.